The present T cell receptor (beta chain) was sequenced within a study of blood T cell repertoires in COVID-19. Study context: Material from acute and convalescent COVID-19 was sourced from the United States, Italy and Spain. T cells, B-cell-depleted T cells, or PBMCs supplied cDNA or gDNA.

Generated by immunoSEQ multiplex PCR, the TCRdb table keeps only in-frame clones and is missing some. The sample includes 56,000 or so clones, 89% of them seen just once. Germline-derived CDR1 and CDR2 are MNHEY and SMNVEV (reference sequence). Trimming stripped 5 bases from V and 6 bases from J, with 16 bases between. This CDR3 region has 14 residues. Sample: peripheral blood. This TCR came from a woman in her sixties with COVID-19, enrolled during active disease. The chain recombines TRBV27 with TRBJ1-2; TRBD1 is a possible D gene (6 bases). For the CDR3, the DNA is TGTGCCAGCAGTCCATACAGGGAAGTCGATGGCTACACCTTC. The encoded protein is CASSPYREVDGYTF.